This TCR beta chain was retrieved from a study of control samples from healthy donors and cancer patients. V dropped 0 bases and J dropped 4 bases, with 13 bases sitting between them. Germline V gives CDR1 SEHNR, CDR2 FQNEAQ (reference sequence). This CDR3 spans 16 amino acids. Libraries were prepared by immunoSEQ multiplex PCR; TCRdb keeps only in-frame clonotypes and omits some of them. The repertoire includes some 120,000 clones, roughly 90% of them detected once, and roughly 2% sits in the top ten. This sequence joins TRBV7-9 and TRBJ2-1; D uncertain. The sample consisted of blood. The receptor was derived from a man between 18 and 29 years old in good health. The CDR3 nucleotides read TGTGCCAGCAGCTTAGCGCTCTCAAGCAGTTACAATGAGCAGTTCTTC. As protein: CASSLALSSSYNEQFF.